Reported below is one TCR beta chain. The V gene lost 4 bases and the J gene lost 1 base, with 11 bases spanning the gap. The CDR3 consists of 15 residues. Germline-derived CDR1 and CDR2 are SGDLS and YYNGEE. Authors' data handling: The assay estimated nucleated cells by amplifying reference gene primers. Sequenced by immunoSEQ multiplex PCR; TCRdb stores in-frame clones only, minus some. V and J calls and clone size are those listed in that table; D and trimming were worked out from the DNA. Among roughly 75,000 clones, approximately 86% were seen once, and the ten largest hold over 6%. Patients in Seattle were enrolled during active infection, then followed longitudinally. This record belongs to a study of blood T cell repertoires in COVID-19. Study background: PBMCs, B-cell-depleted T cells, or T cells provided the cDNA or gDNA that made up the material.

The rearrangement uses TRBV9 and TRBJ2-2; maybe TRBD2 (6 bases). Sequencing was carried out using peripheral blood. The TCR was taken from a man older than 75 with COVID-19, enrolled during active disease. CDR3 DNA: TGTGCCAGCAGCTCTCGGGGAGGGAACACCGGGGAGCTGTTTTTT. Protein: CASSSRGGNTGELFF. The full variable domain, with the rest looked up from reference TRBV9 and TRBJ2-2, is DSGVTQTPKHLITATGQRVTLRCSPRSGDLSVYWYQQSLDQGLQFLIQYYNGEERAKGNILERFSAQQFPDLHSELNLSSLELGDSALYFCASSSRGGNTGELFFGEGSRLTVL.